This T cell receptor beta chain appears in the sequencing data of a study of Graves' ophthalmopathy and Graves' hyperthyroidism. Study results and limitations: Blood also harbored most expanded thyroid clonotypes above 0.001 frequency. Using 13 signatures, a model distinguished ophthalmopathy from stable hyperthyroidism, reaching about 85% sensitivity and approximately 81% specificity. Its predictions of ophthalmopathy progression gave the model over 70% sensitivity and approximately 72% specificity.

A remark on this clonotype: Its antigen is not known.

RNA transcripts yielded amplified TCR beta CDR3 regions. RT-PCR was first run with HTBI primers, then multiplex PCR in a second round. TCRdb itself ran the multiplex PCR reads through MiXCR, one entry per CDR3 protein. The sample holds some 350,000 distinct CDR3 sequences; about a sixth are singletons and the top ten take roughly 2.4%. Ineligible for inclusion were patients with other autoimmune diseases, uncontrolled infections, pregnancy or lactation. The germline V gene encodes CDR1 LNHDA and CDR2 SQIVND (reference sequence). The CDR3 is 14 amino acids. Trimming removed 6 bases from V and 0 bases from J, with 11 bases in between.

This chain connects TRBV19 to TRBJ1-1; D unresolved. The TCR sequence derives from an adult woman with stable Graves' hyperthyroidism. Sequenced sample: peripheral blood. CDR3 sequence reads: CASRDERMNTEAFF. The CDR3 DNA reads as TGTGCCAGTAGAGACGAGCGGATGAACACTGAAGCTTTCTTT.